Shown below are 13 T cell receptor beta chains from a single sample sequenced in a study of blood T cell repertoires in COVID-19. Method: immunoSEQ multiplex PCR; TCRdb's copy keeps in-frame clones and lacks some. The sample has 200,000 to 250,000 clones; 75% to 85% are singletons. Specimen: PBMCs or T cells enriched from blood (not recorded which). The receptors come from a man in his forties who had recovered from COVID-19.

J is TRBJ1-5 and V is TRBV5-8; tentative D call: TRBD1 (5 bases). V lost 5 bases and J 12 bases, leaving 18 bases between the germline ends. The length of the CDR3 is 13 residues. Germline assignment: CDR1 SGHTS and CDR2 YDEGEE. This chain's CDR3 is CASRSVSIRVQHF. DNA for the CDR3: TGTGCCAGCAGATCCGTCTCAATCAGGGTCCAGCATTTT.

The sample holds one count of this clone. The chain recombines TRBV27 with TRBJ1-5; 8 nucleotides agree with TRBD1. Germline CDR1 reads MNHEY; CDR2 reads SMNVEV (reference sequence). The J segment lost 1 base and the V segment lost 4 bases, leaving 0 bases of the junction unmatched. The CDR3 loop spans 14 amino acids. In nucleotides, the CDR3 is TGTGCCAGCAGTTGGACAGGGAGCAATCAGCCCCAGCATTTT. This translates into CASSWTGSNQPQHF.

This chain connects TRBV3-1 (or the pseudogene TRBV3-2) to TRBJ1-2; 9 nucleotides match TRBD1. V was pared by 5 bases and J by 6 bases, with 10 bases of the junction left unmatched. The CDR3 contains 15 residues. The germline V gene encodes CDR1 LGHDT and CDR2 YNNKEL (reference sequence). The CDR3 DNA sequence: TGTGCCAGCAGCTTAAATGCGGACAGGGGTGATGGCTACACCTTC. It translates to CASSLNADRGDGYTF.

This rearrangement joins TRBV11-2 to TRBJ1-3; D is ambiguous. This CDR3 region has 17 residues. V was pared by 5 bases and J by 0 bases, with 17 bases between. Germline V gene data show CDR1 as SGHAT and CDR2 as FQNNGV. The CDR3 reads CASSPEAARRSGNTIYF. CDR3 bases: TGTGCCAGCAGCCCCGAGGCGGCACGTCGCTCTGGAAACACCATATATTTT.

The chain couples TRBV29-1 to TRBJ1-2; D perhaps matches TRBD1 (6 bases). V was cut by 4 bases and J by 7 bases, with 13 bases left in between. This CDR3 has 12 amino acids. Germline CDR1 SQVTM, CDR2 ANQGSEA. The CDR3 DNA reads TGCAGCGTTGGGCAGGGGCACAGTGGCTACACCTTC. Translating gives CSVGQGHSGYTF.

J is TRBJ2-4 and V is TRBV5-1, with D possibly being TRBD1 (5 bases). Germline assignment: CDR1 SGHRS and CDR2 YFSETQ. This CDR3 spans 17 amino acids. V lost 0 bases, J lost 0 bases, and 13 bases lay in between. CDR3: CASSLATTVLAKNIQYF. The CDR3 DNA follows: TGCGCCAGCAGCTTGGCCACGACAGTTTTAGCCAAAAACATTCAGTACTTC.

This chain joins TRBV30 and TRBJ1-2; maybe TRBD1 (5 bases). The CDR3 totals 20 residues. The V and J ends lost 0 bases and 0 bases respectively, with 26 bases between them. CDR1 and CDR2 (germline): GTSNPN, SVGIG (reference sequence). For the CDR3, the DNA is TGTGCCTGGAGTGTACAGAGGATATTGGGCAGGGCACCTCCTAACTATGGCTACACCTTC. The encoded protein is CAWSVQRILGRAPPNYGYTF.

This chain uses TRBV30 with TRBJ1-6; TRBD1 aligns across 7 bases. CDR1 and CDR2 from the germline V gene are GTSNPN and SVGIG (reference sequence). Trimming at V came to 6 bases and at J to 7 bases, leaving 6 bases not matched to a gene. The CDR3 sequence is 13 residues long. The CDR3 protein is CACLRGPNSPLHF. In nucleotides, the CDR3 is TGTGCCTGCCTAAGGGGGCCAAATTCACCCCTCCACTTT. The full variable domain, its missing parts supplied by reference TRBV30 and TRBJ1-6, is SQTIHQWPATLVQPVGSPLSLECTVEGTSNPNLYWYRQAAGRGLQLLFYSVGIGQISSEVPQNLSASRPQDRQFILSSKKLLLSDSGFYLCACLRGPNSPLHFGNGTRLTVT.

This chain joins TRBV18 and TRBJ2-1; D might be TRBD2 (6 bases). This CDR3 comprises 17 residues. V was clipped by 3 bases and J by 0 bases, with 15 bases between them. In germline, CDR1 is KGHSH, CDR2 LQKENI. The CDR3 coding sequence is TGTGCCAGCTCACCGGGGGAGCGGGTAGGCTCCTACAATGAGCAGTTCTTC. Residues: CASSPGERVGSYNEQFF. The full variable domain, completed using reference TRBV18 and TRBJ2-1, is NAGVMQNPRHLVRRRGQEARLRCSPMKGHSHVYWYRQLPEEGLKFMVYLQKENIIDESGMPKERFSAEFPKEGPSILRIQQVVRGDSAAYFCASSPGERVGSYNEQFFGPGTRLTVL.

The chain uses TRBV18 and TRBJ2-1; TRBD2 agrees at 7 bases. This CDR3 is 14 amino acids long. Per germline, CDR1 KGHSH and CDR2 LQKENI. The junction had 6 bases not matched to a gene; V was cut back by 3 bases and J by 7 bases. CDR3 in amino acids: CASSPGSGGNEQFF. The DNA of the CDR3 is TGTGCCAGCTCACCGGGATCGGGAGGTAATGAGCAGTTCTTC. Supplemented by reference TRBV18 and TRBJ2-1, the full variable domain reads NAGVMQNPRHLVRRRGQEARLRCSPMKGHSHVYWYRQLPEEGLKFMVYLQKENIIDESGMPKERFSAEFPKEGPSILRIQQVVRGDSAAYFCASSPGSGGNEQFFGPGTRLTVL.

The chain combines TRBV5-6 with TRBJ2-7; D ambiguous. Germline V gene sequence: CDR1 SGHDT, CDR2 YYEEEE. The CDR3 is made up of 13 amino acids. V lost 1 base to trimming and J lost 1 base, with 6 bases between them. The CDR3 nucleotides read TGTGCCAGCAGCTTGCTCAGGTCCTACGAGCAGTACTTC. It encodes CASSLLRSYEQYF.

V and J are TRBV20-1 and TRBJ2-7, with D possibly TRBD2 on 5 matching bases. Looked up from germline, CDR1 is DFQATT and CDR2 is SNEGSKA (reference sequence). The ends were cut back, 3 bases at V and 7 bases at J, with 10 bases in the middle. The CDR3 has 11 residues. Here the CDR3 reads CSASTRGEQYF. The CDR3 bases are TGCAGTGCTAGTACCCGGGGTGAGCAGTACTTC.

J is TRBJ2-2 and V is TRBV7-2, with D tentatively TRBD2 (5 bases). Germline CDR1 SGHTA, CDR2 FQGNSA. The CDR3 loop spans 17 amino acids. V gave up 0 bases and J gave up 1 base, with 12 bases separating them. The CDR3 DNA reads TGTGCCAGCAGCTTAGCGCCCCGAGCGGTGAACACCGGGGAGCTGTTTTTT. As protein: CASSLAPRAVNTGELFF.